The next 25 T cell receptor beta chains were all read from a single sample in a study of metastatic and nonmetastatic thyroid tumors. TCRdb re-analyzed the PCR reads using MiXCR. The data contain roughly 35,000 clones, 35% to 40% of them singletons. Patients underwent thyroid surgery, and none had received any treatment before it. The sequencing sample was made of tumor tissue. The origin of the receptors is a female donor with papillary thyroid cancer or a benign thyroid nodule (not recorded which). Some clones in this sample may be carry-over from other donors' samples.

The chain uses TRBV6-1 and TRBJ2-7; tentative D call: TRBD2 (5 bases). The CDR3 spans 16 residues. V gave up 5 bases and J gave up 5 bases, with 22 bases separating them. Looked up from germline, CDR1 is MNHNS and CDR2 is SASEGT. The CDR3 DNA is TGTGCCAGCAGTACCTTAAAAGGAAGGAGGACCCACGAGCAGTACTTC. This gives the protein CASSTLKGRRTHEQYF.

The rearrangement links TRBV4-1 to TRBJ2-7, with 8 nucleotides matching TRBD2. The CDR3 is 16 residues long. V lost 0 bases and J lost 4; bases outside the gene matches: 8. Germline V lookup: CDR1 MGHRA, CDR2 YSYEKL. The CDR3 sequence: CASSQEERGGLYEQYF. For the CDR3, the DNA is TGCGCCAGCAGCCAAGAAGAACGGGGGGGCTTGTACGAGCAGTACTTC.

In this sample, this clone turned up many times. V is TRBV27 and J is TRBJ2-7; tentatively, D is TRBD2 (5 bases). Trimming took off 5 bases at V and 3 bases at J, with 11 bases between the two ends. The CDR3 spans 13 residues. Germline-derived CDR1 and CDR2 are MNHEY and SMNVEV (reference sequence). The CDR3 sequence is CASSTGLLYEQYF. As DNA, the CDR3 is TGTGCCAGCAGTACCGGACTTCTCTACGAGCAGTACTTC.

This clone was counted between two and nine times. The chain joins TRBV7-3 to TRBJ2-1; 8 nucleotides match TRBD1. In germline, CDR1 is SGHTA, CDR2 FQGTGA. The CDR3 has 15 amino acids. The V and J ends lost 2 bases and 5 bases, in that order; junction bases with no gene match: 5. CDR3 amino acids: CASSLGQGRDNEQFF. In DNA form, the CDR3 reads TGTGCCAGCAGCTTAGGACAGGGAAGGGACAATGAGCAGTTCTTC.

This clone was detected only a few times. The rearrangement links TRBV6-1 to TRBJ1-2; no definite D call. The CDR3 length is 10 residues. The germline CDR1 and CDR2 sequences are MNHNS and SASEGT. Trimming removed 3 bases from V and 8 bases from J, with 4 bases in between. CDR3 nucleotide sequence: TGTGCCAGCAGTGATGAAGGCTACACCTTC. It translates to CASSDEGYTF.

The rearrangement joins TRBV20-1 to TRBJ1-1; weak D call: TRBD1 (5 bases). The CDR3 is made up of 15 amino acids. From germline, CDR1 is DFQATT and CDR2 SNEGSKA (reference sequence). With 0 bases removed from V and 4 bases from J, the gap between germline ends came to 15 bases. In DNA form, the CDR3 reads TGCAGTGCTAGAGATATCGGGGGGAGAATCACTGAAGCTTTCTTT. It is translated as CSARDIGGRITEAFF.

This clone has more than one count but fewer than ten. An end of the junction does not agree with germline; a read error may underlie this. The chain has TRBV6-1 and TRBJ2-7; D not resolved. The CDR3 covers 13 residues. Germline CDR1 is MNHNS and CDR2 is SASEGT. Here the CDR3 reads CANSVELNYEQYF. DNA for the CDR3: TGTGCCAACAGTGTTGAGCTCAACTACGAGCAGTACTTC.

This chain uses TRBV11-2 with TRBJ2-7; the match to TRBD2 covers 8 bases. Germline assignment: CDR1 SGHAT and CDR2 FQNNGV. The CDR3 spans 15 residues. The trim removed 1 base at V and 7 bases at J, leaving 9 bases unmatched. The CDR3 region is CASSLGVAGGLEQYF. In DNA, the CDR3 is TGTGCCAGCAGCTTAGGAGTGGCGGGGGGCCTGGAGCAGTACTTC.

The chain has TRBV19 and TRBJ2-5, with 7 bases fitting TRBD1. Germline CDR1 LNHDA, CDR2 SQIVND (reference sequence). The CDR3 length is 16 residues. With V trimmed by 4 bases and J by 5 bases, 13 bases remained unmatched. As DNA, the CDR3 is TGTGCCAGTAGTACCCCTGGGACAGTGTCCAGGGAGACCCAGTACTTC. Protein: CASSTPGTVSRETQYF.

The chain is built from TRBV20-1 and TRBJ1-1, with D perhaps TRBD1 (5 bases). This CDR3 spans 15 amino acids. The V gene's germline CDR1 is DFQATT and CDR2 SNEGSKA (reference sequence). Trimming removed 0 bases at V and 3 bases at J, with 14 bases between. CDR3 sequence (DNA): TGCAGTGCTAGAGATGTGGGGGGGTCGTACACTGAAGCTTTCTTT. This encodes CSARDVGGSYTEAFF.

This clone has a handful of counts. The genes are TRBV10-1 and TRBJ2-1, with TRBD1 matching 9 bases. This CDR3 has 14 amino acids. The V and J ends lost 6 bases and 5 bases, in that order; junction bases with no gene match: 5. Germline V gene sequence: CDR1 WNHNN, CDR2 SYGVQD (reference sequence). The CDR3 sequence: CASSGTGTDNEQFF. The DNA for the CDR3 is TGCGCCAGCAGCGGGACAGGGACGGACAATGAGCAGTTCTTC.

The V call is TRBV28, the J call TRBJ2-5; D possibly corresponds to TRBD2 (6 bases). Per germline, CDR1 MDHEN and CDR2 SYDVKM. V was clipped by 7 bases and J by 2 bases, with 20 bases between them. The CDR3 loop spans 16 amino acids. The CDR3 DNA sequence: TGTGCCAGCAACTACAATGGGGGGACGTCACAAGAGACCCAGTACTTC. Its translation is CASNYNGGTSQETQYF.

The rearrangement links TRBV18 to TRBJ2-5, with a possible D match to TRBD2 (6 bases). Germline loops: CDR1 KGHSH, CDR2 LQKENI. V was shortened by 2 bases and J by 5 bases, with 15 bases between the two germline ends. The CDR3 consists of 15 residues. The CDR3 here is CASSPRGGIIETQYF. The DNA of the CDR3 is TGTGCCAGCTCACCAAGAGGCGGGATTATTGAGACCCAGTACTTC. Variable domain in full (rest from reference TRBV18 and TRBJ2-5): NAGVMQNPRHLVRRRGQEARLRCSPMKGHSHVYWYRQLPEEGLKFMVYLQKENIIDESGMPKERFSAEFPKEGPSILRIQQVVRGDSAAYFCASSPRGGIIETQYFGPGTRLLVL.

This clone was counted a few times. The V call is TRBV19, the J call TRBJ2-7; TRBD2 matches at 7 bases. Germline V CDR1 and CDR2: LNHDA, SQIVND (reference sequence). V lost 4 bases and J lost 2; bases outside the gene matches: 5. This CDR3 region has 14 residues. CDR3 residues: CASSTGGGPYEQYF. Written as DNA, the CDR3 is TGTGCCAGTAGTACCGGGGGAGGGCCCTACGAGCAGTACTTC. Drawing the rest from reference TRBV19 and TRBJ2-7, the complete variable domain is DGGITQSPKYLFRKEGQNVTLSCEQNLNHDAMYWYRQDPGQGLRLIYYSQIVNDFQKGDIAEGYSVSREKKESFPLTVTSAQKNPTAFYLCASSTGGGPYEQYFGPGTRLTVT.

This clone has a handful of counts. The genes are TRBV28 and TRBJ1-5; D is ambiguous. The V and J ends lost 5 bases and 2 bases respectively, with 10 bases between them. This CDR3 has 14 residues. Germline V gene sequence: CDR1 MDHEN, CDR2 SYDVKM. The CDR3 here is CASSRGWGNQPQHF. The CDR3 nucleotides are TGTGCCAGCAGTCGGGGTTGGGGCAATCAGCCCCAGCATTTT.

Worth noting for this clone: Because it lacks the conserved phenylalanine or tryptophan at the end, this CDR3 is likely a read error. The J gene is TRBJ2-7, the V gene TRBV7-2, with 8 bases identical to TRBD1. The J segment lost 3 bases and the V segment lost 5 bases, leaving 9 bases of the junction unmatched. The CDR3 consists of 15 residues. The germline V gene encodes CDR1 SGHTA and CDR2 FQGNSA. Here the CDR3 reads CASSKRVGQGYEQYS. The CDR3 DNA reads TGTGCCAGCAGCAAAAGAGTCGGACAGGGCTACGAGCAGTACTCC.

The chain links TRBV9 to TRBJ2-7; tentatively, D is TRBD2 (5 bases). This CDR3 spans 14 amino acids. From germline, CDR1 is SGDLS and CDR2 YYNGEE. V was shortened by 0 bases and J by 3 bases, with 10 bases between the two germline ends. The CDR3 coding sequence is TGTGCCAGCAGCGTAGGAGTAGCGCTCTACGAGCAGTACTTC. It yields the protein CASSVGVALYEQYF.

The CDR3 is CASSEFGLPSTDTQYF. CDR3 in DNA: TGCGCCAGCAGTGAGTTTGGCCTACCTAGCACAGATACGCAGTATTTT. The chain uses TRBV10-2 and TRBJ2-3; unclear D gene. Trimming pared 1 base from V and 0 bases from J, leaving 11 bases between. Germline lookup yields CDR1 WSHSY and CDR2 SAAADI. CDR3 length: 16 residues.

The rearrangement joins TRBV2 to TRBJ2-7; 8 bases map to TRBD2. With V trimmed by 6 bases and J by 4 bases, 8 bases remained unmatched. The V gene's germline CDR1 is SNHLY and CDR2 FYNNEI. The CDR3 loop spans 14 amino acids. The CDR3 region is CASSGAGERYEQYF. In nucleotides, the CDR3 is TGTGCCAGCAGCGGAGCGGGAGAGAGGTACGAGCAGTACTTC.

The chain has TRBV2 and TRBJ2-1; the D is unclear. V shed 0 bases and J shed 7 bases, with 13 bases lying between them. This CDR3 contains 15 residues. Germline loops: CDR1 SNHLY, CDR2 FYNNEI. CDR3 in DNA: TGTGCCAGCAGTGAAGCGCTCTTGGAAACTAATGAGCAGTTCTTC. Its translation: CASSEALLETNEQFF.

V usage is TRBV20-1 and J usage is TRBJ2-1, with TRBD2 matching over 12 bases. This CDR3 has 12 amino acids. Germline V lookup: CDR1 DFQATT, CDR2 SNEGSKA (reference sequence). With V trimmed by 7 bases and J by 15 bases, 10 bases remained unmatched. CDR3 in amino acids: CSVGASGRARFF. DNA for the CDR3: TGCAGTGTTGGGGCTAGCGGGAGGGCCCGGTTCTTC.

This clone has just a few counts. This chain joins TRBV28 and TRBJ1-5; 11 bases fit TRBD1. V dropped 5 bases and J dropped 4; count of bases not matched to a gene: 4. This CDR3 is built from 15 residues. Germline assignment: CDR1 MDHEN and CDR2 SYDVKM. The CDR3 DNA reads TGTGCCAGCAGTCTCCGGGACAGGGGGAATCAGCCCCAGCATTTT. It specifies CASSLRDRGNQPQHF.

The chain links TRBV11-3 to TRBJ2-7; a weak D match, TRBD2 (5 bases). The germline V gene has CDR1 SGHNT and CDR2 YENEEA. CDR3 size: 15 residues. The germline V and J ends were trimmed by 5 bases and 1 base, with 15 bases remaining between them. The CDR3 nucleotides are TGTGCCAGCAGCCCTGGATTAGCGCCTTCCTACGAGCAGTACTTC. This sequence encodes CASSPGLAPSYEQYF.

The chain uses TRBV5-1 and TRBJ2-2; D gene ambiguous. The CDR3 has 12 amino acids. The germline gives CDR1 SGHRS, CDR2 YFSETQ. The V end lost 2 bases, the J end lost 3 bases, and 2 bases lay between the germline ends. CDR3 bases: TGCGCCAGCAGCTTCGACACCGGGGAGCTGTTTTTT. Protein: CASSFDTGELFF. Looking up the rest from reference TRBV5-1 and TRBJ2-2 gives the full variable domain: KAGVTQTPRYLIKTRGQQVTLSCSPISGHRSVSWYQQTPGQGLQFLFEYFSETQRNKGNFPGRFSGRQFSNSRSEMNVSTLELGDSALYLCASSFDTGELFFGEGSRLTVL.

V gene TRBV7-3 combines with J gene TRBJ2-1; possible D gene TRBD2, 6 bases. This CDR3 is built from 15 residues. CDR1 and CDR2 from the germline V gene are SGHTA and FQGTGA. V shed 4 bases and J shed 2 bases, with 12 bases lying between them. CDR3 protein: CASSSSEGTYNEQFF. In DNA form, the CDR3 reads TGTGCCAGCAGCTCCTCGGAGGGCACCTACAATGAGCAGTTCTTC. Complete variable domain (other parts from reference TRBV7-3 and TRBJ2-1): GAGVSQTPSNKVTEKGKYVELRCDPISGHTALYWYRQSLGQGPEFLIYFQGTGAADDSGLPNDRFFAVRPEGSVSTLKIQRTERGDSAVYLCASSSSEGTYNEQFFGPGTRLTVL.